This passage covers 29 T cell receptor beta chains from one sample sequenced in a study of tumor-infiltrating lymphocytes in localized non-small cell lung cancer. Profiled with immunoSEQ multiplex PCR; TCRdb holds only in-frame clones, not every one. This sample has about 11,000 clones; 65% to 90% occur once, and the top ten carry 7.8%. Sequenced material: uninvolved lung tissue not adjacent to the tumor. The source of these receptors is a human donor with non-small cell lung cancer.

V is TRBV5-1 and J is TRBJ2-7; TRBD1 matches at 9 bases. V was clipped by 4 bases and J by 3 bases; unmatched bases: 8. The CDR3 is made up of 15 amino acids. From germline, CDR1 is SGHRS and CDR2 YFSETQ. The CDR3 bases are TGCGCCAGCAGCCTAGGACAGGGGCAGAGCTACGAGCAGTACTTC. It translates to CASSLGQGQSYEQYF.

The gene calls are TRBV7-9 and TRBJ1-6; TRBD1 might be the D (5 bases). CDR3 length: 17 amino acids. The germline CDR1 and CDR2 sequences are SEHNR and FQNEAQ (reference sequence). Trimming took off 4 bases at V and 5 bases at J, with 18 bases between the two ends. The CDR3 is CASSSTVLGLDNSPLHF. DNA of the CDR3: TGTGCCAGCAGCTCGACCGTATTGGGACTCGATAATTCACCCCTCCACTTT.

This chain joins TRBV6-6 and TRBJ2-7; TRBD1 aligns across 7 bases. CDR1 MNHNY and CDR2 SVGAGI come from the germline V gene (reference sequence). J gave up 3 bases and V 5 bases, and 13 bases lay outside the gene matches. This CDR3 has 16 amino acids. The CDR3 is CASSPIDRALFYEQYF. The CDR3 bases are TGTGCCAGCAGTCCGATCGACAGGGCCCTTTTCTACGAGCAGTACTTC.

The chain links TRBV4-1 to TRBJ1-2; D may be TRBD1 (6 bases). This CDR3 region has 16 residues. V was clipped by 1 base and J by 5 bases, with 17 bases between them. Germline CDR1 MGHRA, CDR2 YSYEKL. CDR3 in amino acids: CASSQAGGGQRYGYTF. DNA for the CDR3: TGCGCCAGCAGCCAAGCCGGGGGGGGGCAACGTTATGGCTACACCTTC.

The rearrangement links TRBV2 to TRBJ2-7; 10 bases match TRBD1. Germline-derived CDR1 and CDR2 are SNHLY and FYNNEI. This CDR3 spans 15 amino acids. V dropped 1 base and J dropped 2; count of bases not matched to a gene: 2. The CDR3 region has the DNA TGTGCCAGCAGTGAAGGGACAGGGGGACCCTACGAGCAGTACTTC. Amino acids: CASSEGTGGPYEQYF. Filled out from reference TRBV2 and TRBJ2-7, the complete variable domain reads EPEVTQTPSHQVTQMGQEVILRCVPISNHLYFYWYRQILGQKVEFLVSFYNNEISEKSEIFDDQFSVERPDGSNFTLKIRSTKLEDSAMYFCASSEGTGGPYEQYFGPGTRLTVT.

The chain joins TRBV4-1 to TRBJ2-7; D perhaps matches TRBD1 (6 bases). This CDR3 spans 13 amino acids. The germline CDR1 and CDR2 sequences are MGHRA and YSYEKL. V lost 4 bases, J lost 0 bases, and 7 bases lay in between. CDR3 DNA: TGCGCCAGCAGCCGGACAGACTCCTACGAGCAGTACTTC. It is translated as CASSRTDSYEQYF.

The V call is TRBV27, the J call TRBJ1-5; unclear D gene. This CDR3 is 14 amino acids long. V shed 5 bases and J shed 6 bases, with 14 bases lying between them. Germline CDR1 MNHEY, CDR2 SMNVEV (reference sequence). The CDR3 DNA reads as TGTGCCAGCAGTCCCCACACGGGCGGTCAGCCCCAGCATTTT. This translates into CASSPHTGGQPQHF.

V usage is TRBV28 and J usage is TRBJ2-7; D assignment may be TRBD1 or TRBD2 (5 bases each). Germline V gene data show CDR1 as MDHEN and CDR2 as SYDVKM. V lost 2 bases and J lost 0, with 14 bases in between. CDR3 length equals 16 residues. This CDR3 is CASSLGRAGSSYEQYF. CDR3 bases: TGTGCCAGCAGTTTAGGGCGGGCAGGGAGCTCCTACGAGCAGTACTTC.

CDR3: CASSYRGENQPQHF. CDR3 coding DNA: TGTGCCAGCAGTTACCGCGGGGAGAATCAGCCCCAGCATTTT. The chain couples TRBV6-6 to TRBJ1-5; D unresolved. V dropped 2 bases and J dropped 4 bases, with 9 bases sitting between them. Germline CDR1 and CDR2: MNHNY and SVGAGI (reference sequence). CDR3 size: 14 residues.

This chain joins TRBV11-1 and TRBJ1-1; D is uncertain. The CDR3 length is 12 residues. Germline V gene sequence: CDR1 SGHAT, CDR2 FQDESV (reference sequence). The V end was cut by 2 bases, the J end by 4 bases, with 5 bases between. The CDR3 DNA is TGTGCCAGCAGCTTACAAGGCACTGAAGCTTTCTTT. Its translation: CASSLQGTEAFF.

The V call is TRBV6-5, the J call TRBJ2-7; D is unresolved. The germline V and J ends were trimmed by 6 bases and 2 bases, with 14 bases remaining between them. The length of the CDR3 is 14 residues. Germline CDR1 reads MNHEY; CDR2 reads SVGAGI. The CDR3, as DNA: TGTGCCAGCAGGCCGTTCGACGGTACCTACGAGCAGTACTTC. Encoded protein: CASRPFDGTYEQYF.

CDR3 in DNA: TGTGCCAGCAGATCACCGACGTTTAACACTGAAGCTTTCTTT. Encoded protein: CASRSPTFNTEAFF. The chain couples TRBV28 to TRBJ1-1, with D unclear. Looked up from germline, CDR1 is MDHEN and CDR2 is SYDVKM. This CDR3 is built from 14 residues. Trimming stripped 6 bases from V and 2 bases from J, with 13 bases between.

This chain connects TRBV6-5 to TRBJ2-5, with 15 bases identical to TRBD2. The CDR3 runs to 15 residues. Looked up from germline, CDR1 is MNHEY and CDR2 is SVGAGI. The V and J ends lost 6 bases and 5 bases, in that order; junction bases with no gene match: 4. CDR3 sequence: CASRGLAGGGETQYF. The CDR3 DNA sequence: TGTGCCAGCAGGGGACTAGCGGGGGGTGGCGAGACCCAGTACTTC.

J is TRBJ2-3 and V is TRBV6-4; the D gene is possibly TRBD2 (5 bases). Deletions cut 0 bases from V and 4 bases from J, with 11 bases between. CDR3 length equals 15 residues. The germline V gene encodes CDR1 MRHNA and CDR2 SNTAGT. CDR3 amino acids: CASSDSGSSPDTQYF. The DNA for the CDR3 is TGTGCCAGCAGTGACTCGGGGAGTAGCCCAGATACGCAGTATTTT.

V and J are TRBV5-5 and TRBJ2-2; 14 nucleotides line up with TRBD2. CDR1 and CDR2 (germline): SGHKS, YYEKEE (reference sequence). V trimming: 2 bases; J trimming: 6 bases; junction bases outside the gene matches: 12. The CDR3 totals 19 residues. CDR3 amino acids: CASSFLPGTSGGTAGELFF. CDR3 bases: TGTGCCAGCAGCTTCCTTCCCGGGACTAGCGGGGGTACCGCCGGGGAGCTGTTTTTT.

The V and J genes are TRBV7-2 and TRBJ2-1; either TRBD1 or TRBD2 may fit D (6 bases each). V lost 4 bases, J lost 9 bases, and 16 bases lay in between. Looked up from germline, CDR1 is SGHTA and CDR2 is FQGNSA. The CDR3 has 14 residues. CDR3 coding DNA: TGTGCCAGCAGCTCCTTCGGGGGCTCTATTGAGCAGTTCTTC. It codes for CASSSFGGSIEQFF.

V usage is TRBV5-1 and J usage is TRBJ1-6, with 11 nucleotides matching TRBD1. V lost 4 bases to trimming and J lost 3 bases; unmatched junction nucleotides: 6. Per germline, CDR1 SGHRS and CDR2 YFSETQ. This CDR3 is 17 amino acids long. Written as DNA, the CDR3 is TGCGCCAGCAGCGGATCCGGGACAGGGGGCTATAATTCACCCCTCCACTTT. Encoded protein: CASSGSGTGGYNSPLHF.

The rearrangement links TRBV6-1 to TRBJ1-5; no clear D. Germline V gene data show CDR1 as MNHNS and CDR2 as SASEGT. The V and J ends lost 5 bases and 7 bases respectively, with 15 bases between them. The CDR3 loop spans 14 amino acids. The CDR3 region has the DNA TGTGCCAGCAGTATAAGTCGAGATGGCCAGCCCCAGCATTTT. It codes for CASSISRDGQPQHF.

This clone came up a few times. The chain combines TRBV2 with TRBJ2-7, with 8 nucleotides matching TRBD1. Germline CDR1 and CDR2: SNHLY and FYNNEI. V dropped 4 bases and J dropped 0; count of bases not matched to a gene: 2. The CDR3 covers 14 residues. As DNA, the CDR3 is TGTGCCAGCAGTGGGGACAGGAGCTCCTACGAGCAGTACTTC. Protein sequence: CASSGDRSSYEQYF.

This chain links TRBV4-2 with TRBJ2-1; D possibly corresponds to TRBD1 (6 bases). Trimming stripped 1 base from V and 4 bases from J, with 17 bases between. The CDR3 is 17 amino acids. CDR1 and CDR2 (germline): LGHNA, YNFKEQ. The CDR3 reads CASSQGTLAGAYNEQFF. DNA for the CDR3: TGTGCCAGCAGCCAAGGGACGCTCGCAGGGGCGTACAATGAGCAGTTCTTC.

The count of this clone is one. The chain couples TRBV7-2 to TRBJ2-2; tentatively, D is TRBD2 (7 bases). The germline V gene encodes CDR1 SGHTA and CDR2 FQGNSA. Trimming took off 7 bases at V and 3 bases at J, with 21 bases between the two ends. This CDR3 has 17 amino acids. The CDR3 sequence: CASTQGRGASYTGELFF. CDR3 DNA sequence: TGTGCCAGCACCCAGGGCCGGGGGGCTTCGTACACCGGGGAGCTGTTTTTT.

There are a few counts of this clone. The CDR3 bases are TGCAGCGTTGAGAACCGGGACAGGGGTGGCTATGGCTACACCTTC. Amino acids: CSVENRDRGGYGYTF. The V and J genes are TRBV29-1 and TRBJ1-2; 10 bases are a match to TRBD1. Per germline, CDR1 SQVTM and CDR2 ANQGSEA. CDR3 length equals 15 residues. With V trimmed by 3 bases and J by 4 bases, 8 bases remained unmatched.

The chain joins TRBV4-1 to TRBJ2-3; D not resolved. This CDR3 comprises 14 residues. The germline V gene has CDR1 MGHRA and CDR2 YSYEKL. V lost 2 bases, J lost 2 bases, and 8 bases lay in between. DNA of the CDR3: TGCGCCAGCAGCCAACGTTCCTACACAGATACGCAGTATTTT. This gives the protein CASSQRSYTDTQYF.

This chain joins TRBV6-4 and TRBJ1-6; D remains unclear. The CDR3 spans 13 residues. V shed 5 bases and J shed 7 bases, with 9 bases lying between them. The germline V gene encodes CDR1 MRHNA and CDR2 SNTAGT. CDR3 protein: CASSSDDNSPLHF. CDR3 coding DNA: TGTGCCAGCAGTTCCGATGACAATTCACCCCTCCACTTT.

This clone was seen just once. The chain combines TRBV5-1 with TRBJ2-5, with D maybe TRBD2 (6 bases). The germline CDR1 and CDR2 sequences are SGHRS and YFSETQ. Trimming cost V 3 bases and J 4 bases, with 16 bases left between them. CDR3 length: 15 residues. For the CDR3, the DNA is TGCGCCAGCAGCTCCCCATCCGGGGAGGTAGAGACCCAGTACTTC. It yields the protein CASSSPSGEVETQYF.

This clone is hyperexpanded by share. The rearrangement links TRBV7-8 to TRBJ1-4; possibly TRBD1 for D (6 bases). Trimming took off 5 bases at V and 5 bases at J, with 12 bases between the two ends. Germline CDR1 SGHVS, CDR2 FQNEAQ. This CDR3 has 14 amino acids. CDR3 bases: TGTGCCAGCAGCACAGCAGGGGCGAATGAAAAACTGTTTTTT. Translation: CASSTAGANEKLFF.

The gene calls are TRBV6-5 and TRBJ1-1; the match to TRBD1 covers 7 bases. Unmatched junction bases numbered 4, after V lost 6 bases and J lost 0 bases. The CDR3 spans 14 residues. Germline V CDR1 and CDR2: MNHEY, SVGAGI. CDR3: CASRSDRVNTEAFF. CDR3 coding DNA: TGTGCCAGCAGGAGTGACAGGGTGAACACTGAAGCTTTCTTT.

The chain links TRBV5-4 to TRBJ2-7; D is unresolved. This CDR3 has 13 amino acids. Trimming removed 2 bases from V and 0 bases from J, with 6 bases in between. CDR1 is SGHNT, CDR2 YYREEE, per germline (reference sequence). The CDR3 here is CASSFRSSYEQYF. The CDR3 DNA sequence: TGTGCCAGCAGCTTTAGGAGCTCCTACGAGCAGTACTTC.

This chain's CDR3 is CAISDAREQYF. The CDR3 DNA reads TGTGCCATCAGTGATGCGAGAGAGCAGTACTTC. This chain links TRBV10-3 with TRBJ2-7; D call uncertain. The CDR3 extends over 11 amino acids. Germline V gene data show CDR1 as ENHRY and CDR2 as SYGVKD. V shed 3 bases and J shed 7 bases, with 7 bases lying between them.